The clone carrying this T cell receptor beta chain turned up a few times. The CDR3 spans 18 residues. Time point defined: pre-sensitization, week 0. Treatment here: therapeutic diphenylcyclopropenone sensitization with weekly scalp DPC. This record comes from a study of human T cells and chemical hapten exposure. Turning to the study itself: Largely, small differences in pooled library volume made per-sample TCR yields vary.

TCRdb itself ran the RACE reads through MiXCR, one entry per CDR3 protein. The data contain 180,000 or so distinct CDR3 sequences, roughly 30% of them singletons. The gene calls are TRBV21-1 and TRBJ1-1; TRBD1 is taken as the D call from the table, unchecked against the DNA. TRBV21-1 has pseudogene status. This sequence was found in a young woman with alopecia areata. Some clones in this sample may be carry-over from other donors' samples. The source material was whole blood, sampled in connection with sensitization to the hapten diphenylcyclopropenone (DPC). The CDR3 is CASSPTTGRQGTNTEAFF. The CDR3 DNA sequence: TGTGCCAGCAGCCCCACAACTGGGAGACAGGGAACCAACACTGAAGCTTTCTTT.